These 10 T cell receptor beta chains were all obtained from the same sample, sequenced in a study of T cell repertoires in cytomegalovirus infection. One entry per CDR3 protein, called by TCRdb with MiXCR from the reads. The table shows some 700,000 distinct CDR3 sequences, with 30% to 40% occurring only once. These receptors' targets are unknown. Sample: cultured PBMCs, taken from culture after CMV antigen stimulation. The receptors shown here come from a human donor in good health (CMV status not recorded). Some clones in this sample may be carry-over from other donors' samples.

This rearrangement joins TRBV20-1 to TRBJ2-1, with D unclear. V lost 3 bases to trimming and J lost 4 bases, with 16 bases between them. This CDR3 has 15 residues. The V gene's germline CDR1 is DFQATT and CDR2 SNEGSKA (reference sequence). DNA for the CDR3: TGCAGTGCTAGTTCCTCGGCTATACTATACAATGAGCAGTTCTTC. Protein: CSASSSAILYNEQFF.

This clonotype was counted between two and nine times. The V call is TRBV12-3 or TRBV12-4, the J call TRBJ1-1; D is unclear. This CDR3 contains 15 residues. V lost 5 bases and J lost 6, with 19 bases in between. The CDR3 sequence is CASSPTTGERPEAFF. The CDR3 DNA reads TGTGCCAGCAGTCCTACGACCGGGGAACGGCCTGAAGCTTTCTTT.

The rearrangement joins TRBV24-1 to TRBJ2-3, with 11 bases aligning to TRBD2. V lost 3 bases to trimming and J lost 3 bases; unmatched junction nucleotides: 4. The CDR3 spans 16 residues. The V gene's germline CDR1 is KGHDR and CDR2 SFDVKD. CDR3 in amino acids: CATSDRASGGTDTQYF. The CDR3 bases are TGTGCCACCAGTGATCGGGCTAGCGGGGGGACAGATACGCAGTATTTT.

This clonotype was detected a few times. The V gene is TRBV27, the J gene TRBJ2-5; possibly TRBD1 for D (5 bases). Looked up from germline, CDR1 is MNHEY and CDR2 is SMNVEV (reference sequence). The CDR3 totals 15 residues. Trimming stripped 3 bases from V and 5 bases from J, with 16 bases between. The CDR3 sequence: CASSLRQSIGETQYF. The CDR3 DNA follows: TGTGCCAGCAGTTTGAGACAGTCAATTGGGGAGACCCAGTACTTC.

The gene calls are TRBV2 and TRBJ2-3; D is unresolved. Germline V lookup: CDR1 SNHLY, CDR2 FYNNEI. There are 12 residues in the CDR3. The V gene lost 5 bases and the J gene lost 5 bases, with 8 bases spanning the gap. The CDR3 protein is CASSINLDTQYF. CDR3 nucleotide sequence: TGTGCCAGCAGTATCAACTTAGATACGCAGTATTTT. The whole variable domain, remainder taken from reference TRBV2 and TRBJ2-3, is EPEVTQTPSHQVTQMGQEVILRCVPISNHLYFYWYRQILGQKVEFLVSFYNNEISEKSEIFDDQFSVERPDGSNFTLKIRSTKLEDSAMYFCASSINLDTQYFGPGTRLTVL.

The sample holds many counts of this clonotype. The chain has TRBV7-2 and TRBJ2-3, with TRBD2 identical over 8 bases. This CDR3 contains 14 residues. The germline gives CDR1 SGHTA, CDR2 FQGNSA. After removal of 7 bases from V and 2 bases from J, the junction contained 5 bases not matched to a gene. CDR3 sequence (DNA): TGTGCCAGCACCGGGACTAGGTCCACAGATACGCAGTATTTT. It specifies CASTGTRSTDTQYF. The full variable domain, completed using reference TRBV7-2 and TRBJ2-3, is GAGVSQSPSNKVTEKGKDVELRCDPISGHTALYWYRQSLGQGLEFLIYFQGNSAPDKSGLPSDRFSAERTGGSVSTLTIQRTQQEDSAVYLCASTGTRSTDTQYFGPGTRLTVL.

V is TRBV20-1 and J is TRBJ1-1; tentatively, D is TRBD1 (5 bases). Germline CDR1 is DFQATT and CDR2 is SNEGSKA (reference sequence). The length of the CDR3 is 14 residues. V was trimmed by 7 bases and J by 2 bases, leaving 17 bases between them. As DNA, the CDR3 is TGCAGTGTTCCCCAGCCGGGACGAAACACTGAAGCTTTCTTT. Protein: CSVPQPGRNTEAFF.

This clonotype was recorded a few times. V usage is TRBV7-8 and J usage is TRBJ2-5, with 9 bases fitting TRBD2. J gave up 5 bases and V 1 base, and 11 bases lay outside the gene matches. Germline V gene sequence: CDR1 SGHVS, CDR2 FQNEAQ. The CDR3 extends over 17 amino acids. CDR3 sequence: CASSLGSGGGAFETQYF. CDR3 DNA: TGTGCCAGCAGCTTAGGGAGTGGCGGGGGGGCCTTTGAGACCCAGTACTTC.

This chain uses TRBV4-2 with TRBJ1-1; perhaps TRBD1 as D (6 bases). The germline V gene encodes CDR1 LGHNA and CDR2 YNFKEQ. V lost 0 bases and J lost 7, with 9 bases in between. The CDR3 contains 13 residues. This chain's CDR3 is CASSQDRGHEAFF. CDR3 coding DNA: TGTGCCAGCAGCCAAGATAGGGGACATGAAGCTTTCTTT.

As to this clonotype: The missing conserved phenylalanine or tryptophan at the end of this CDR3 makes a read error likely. The CDR3 sequence: CASSSRTSGRVYEQYS. The CDR3 nucleotides are TGTGCCAGCAGCTCAAGGACTAGCGGGAGGGTCTACGAGCAGTACTCC. V gene TRBV7-2 combines with J gene TRBJ2-7; 15 positions agree with TRBD2. Germline V gives CDR1 SGHTA, CDR2 FQGNSA. The CDR3 totals 16 residues. Germline trimming cut 4 bases from V and 3 bases from J; bases unmatched to any gene: 4.